This entry lists 27 T cell receptor beta chains sequenced from one sample in a study of cytomegalovirus exposure and HLA in healthy donors (dated by TCRdb to about 2017). Library preparation employed the immunoSEQ multiplex PCR assay. Imported from immuneACCESS, the table was reduced by TCRdb to in-frame sequences with V and J called. These copies leave out some clones; in studies compared against another copy, an unresolved V gene accounts for under half, and the cause of the remainder is not known. This sample gives more than 95,000 clones in total; more than 75% of them show up just once. Jointly, the top ten make up about 5.3% of the sample. The specimen sequenced was PBMCs. Receptors originate from a man aged 18-30 years in good health and CMV-seronegative.

This chain joins TRBV28 and TRBJ1-4; unclear D gene. Germline V CDR1 and CDR2: MDHEN, SYDVKM. This CDR3 region has 16 residues. Trimming removed 5 bases from V and 10 bases from J, with 23 bases in between. In DNA, the CDR3 is TGTGCCAGCAGTGTGACGCTAATCGGGGTTCGCGGAAAACTGTTTTTT. This translates into CASSVTLIGVRGKLFF. The variable domain in full, with the rest retrieved from reference TRBV28 and TRBJ1-4, is DVKVTQSSRYLVKRTGEKVFLECVQDMDHENMFWYRQDPGLGLRLIYFSYDVKMKEKGDIPEGYSVSREKKERFSLILESASTNQTSMYLCASSVTLIGVRGKLFFGSGTQLSVL.

CDR3 DNA: TGTGCCAGCAGCCCGTCGAGCGAGCAGTACTTC. It translates to CASSPSSEQYF. The V gene is TRBV7-9, the J gene TRBJ2-7; D not resolved. V gave up 5 bases and J gave up 6 bases, with 8 bases separating them. The CDR3 spans 11 residues. Germline assignment: CDR1 SEHNR and CDR2 FQNEAQ (reference sequence).

For this clone: Its ends do not fully match the called genes, so a read error is possible. J is TRBJ2-2 and V is TRBV19; 8 bases align to TRBD1. This CDR3 is built from 17 residues. Germline loops: CDR1 LNHDA, CDR2 SQIVND (reference sequence). The CDR3 sequence is CASSIVGWTGNPGELFF. Here the CDR3 DNA reads TGTGCCAGTAGTATAGTTGGTTGGACAGGGAACCCCGGGGAGCTGTTTTTT.

The chain uses TRBV7-9 and TRBJ2-7; 8 nucleotides align to TRBD1. The CDR3 length is 15 residues. Germline loops: CDR1 SEHNR, CDR2 FQNEAQ (reference sequence). J was trimmed by 3 bases and V by 4 bases; bases with no gene match: 8. CDR3 sequence: CASSSGQGWHYEQYF. DNA for the CDR3: TGTGCCAGCAGCTCCGGACAGGGCTGGCACTACGAGCAGTACTTC.

The chain couples TRBV9 to TRBJ2-3, with 13 positions matching TRBD2. Germline-derived CDR1 and CDR2 are SGDLS and YYNGEE. The CDR3 extends over 16 amino acids. The V and J ends lost 2 bases and 6 bases, in that order; junction bases with no gene match: 6. CDR3 protein: CASSVTSGGAGDTQYF. CDR3 coding DNA: TGTGCCAGCAGCGTTACTAGCGGGGGGGCCGGGGATACGCAGTATTTT.

The rearrangement uses TRBV5-1 and TRBJ1-1; 7 bases fit TRBD1. Germline loops: CDR1 SGHRS, CDR2 YFSETQ. Trimming at V came to 1 base and at J to 0 bases, leaving 3 bases not matched to a gene. This CDR3 region has 15 residues. Here the CDR3 reads CASSLTTGMNTEAFF. The CDR3 DNA reads TGCGCCAGCAGCTTGACGACAGGGATGAACACTGAAGCTTTCTTT.

The V and J genes are TRBV9 and TRBJ1-2; 7 positions agree with TRBD1. CDR3 length: 13 amino acids. Per the germline V gene, CDR1 is SGDLS and CDR2 is YYNGEE. The trim removed 6 bases at V and 4 bases at J, leaving 6 bases unmatched. CDR3 protein: CASTRQGGYGYTF. As DNA, the CDR3 is TGTGCCAGCACCCGACAGGGTGGCTATGGCTACACCTTC.

The rearrangement uses TRBV7-9 and TRBJ1-1; D is unresolved. The CDR3 is 16 residues long. Per the germline V gene, CDR1 is SEHNR and CDR2 is FQNEAQ (reference sequence). V was trimmed by 1 base and J by 1 base, leaving 13 bases between them. CDR3 residues: CASSLVRSWANTEAFF. The CDR3 DNA is TGTGCCAGCAGCTTAGTAAGGTCCTGGGCGAACACTGAAGCTTTCTTT. Full variable domain (rest looked up from reference TRBV7-9 and TRBJ1-1): DTGVSQNPRHKITKRGQNVTFRCDPISEHNRLYWYRQTLGQGPEFLTYFQNEAQLEKSRLLSDRFSAERPKGSFSTLEIQRTEQGDSAMYLCASSLVRSWANTEAFFGQGTRLTVV.

J is TRBJ1-4 and V is TRBV7-2; D is ambiguous. V was cut by 4 bases and J by 7 bases, with 19 bases left in between. The germline V gene encodes CDR1 SGHTA and CDR2 FQGNSA. The CDR3 consists of 16 residues. The CDR3 sequence is CASSSRSPGASEKLFF. CDR3 bases: TGTGCCAGCAGCTCGAGATCCCCGGGTGCATCTGAAAAACTGTTTTTT.

The V call is TRBV25-1, the J call TRBJ1-2; 8 positions match TRBD1. The J segment lost 5 bases and the V segment lost 2 bases, leaving 4 bases of the junction unmatched. CDR3 length: 14 amino acids. The germline V gene encodes CDR1 MGHDK and CDR2 SYGVNS. As DNA, the CDR3 is TGTGCCAGCAGTGAACAGGGGGCCCCTTATGGCTACACCTTC. Protein sequence: CASSEQGAPYGYTF.

The J gene is TRBJ2-1, the V gene TRBV9, with 8 bases lining up with TRBD2. Trimming took 5 bases from V and 7 from J; bases not matched to a gene: 8. This CDR3 has 14 residues. Germline assignment: CDR1 SGDLS and CDR2 YYNGEE. The CDR3 sequence: CASSEAGGVNEQFF. CDR3 in DNA: TGTGCCAGCAGTGAGGCGGGGGGCGTGAATGAGCAGTTCTTC.

This clone turned up a few times. The chain combines TRBV5-1 with TRBJ1-1, with D possibly TRBD1 on 6 matching bases. The CDR3 is made up of 16 amino acids. Trimming removed 4 bases from V and 6 bases from J, with 22 bases in between. The germline CDR1 and CDR2 sequences are SGHRS and YFSETQ. CDR3 bases: TGCGCCAGCAGCGTAACTCTGGGACACCTTACTCCTGAAGCTTTCTTT. This encodes CASSVTLGHLTPEAFF.

This clone was picked up a small number of times. The chain uses TRBV2 and TRBJ1-5; D perhaps matches TRBD1 (6 bases). With 5 bases removed from V and 0 bases from J, the gap between germline ends came to 17 bases. Germline assignment: CDR1 SNHLY and CDR2 FYNNEI. CDR3 size: 17 residues. The CDR3 sequence: CASSLRRTQGSNQPQHF. The CDR3 bases are TGTGCCAGCAGTCTGAGGCGGACACAGGGTAGCAATCAGCCCCAGCATTTT.

DNA for the CDR3: TGTGCCAGCTCCCAAACCGGGACAGGGGGCACTGAAGCTTTCTTT. Translated, it gives CASSQTGTGGTEAFF. This chain uses TRBV18 with TRBJ1-1, with TRBD1 matching 11 bases. Losses at the gene ends were 6 bases for V and 4 bases for J; bases not matched to a gene: 7. Germline CDR1 is KGHSH and CDR2 is LQKENI. The CDR3 has 15 residues.

The chain has TRBV7-9 and TRBJ2-7; TRBD1 is a possible D gene (6 bases). The CDR3 runs 15 residues. In germline, CDR1 is SEHNR, CDR2 FQNEAQ (reference sequence). The ends were cut back, 1 base at V and 0 bases at J, with 10 bases in the middle. In nucleotides, the CDR3 is TGTGCCAGCAGCTTAGAGGGGGATAGCTCCTACGAGCAGTACTTC. This codes for CASSLEGDSSYEQYF.

Concerning this clone itself: One end of the junction is discordant with germline, which a read error may explain. Written as DNA, the CDR3 is TGTGCTAGCAGCTTAGCGCCCGGACAGGCCGAGGAGCAGTACTTC. Translated, it gives CASSLAPGQAEEQYF. The chain is built from TRBV7-7 and TRBJ2-7, with 7 bases lining up with TRBD1. CDR3 size: 15 residues. The germline V gene has CDR1 SSHAT and CDR2 FNYEAQ (reference sequence). Using reference TRBV7-7 and TRBJ2-7 for the parts outside the CDR3, the full variable domain is GAGVSQSPRYKVTKRGQDVTLRCDPISSHATLYWYQQALGQGPEFLTYFNYEAQPDKSGLPSDRFSAERPEGSISTLTIQRTEQRDSAMYRCASSLAPGQAEEQYFGPGTRLTVT.

The chain links TRBV30 to TRBJ1-2; no clear D gene. The CDR3 totals 12 residues. Per the germline V gene, CDR1 is GTSNPN and CDR2 is SVGIG (reference sequence). With 0 bases removed from V and 9 bases from J, the gap between germline ends came to 11 bases. CDR3 sequence reads: CAWSVSELRYTF. In DNA, the CDR3 is TGTGCCTGGAGTGTCTCCGAGTTGCGCTACACCTTC.

The gene calls are TRBV6-5 and TRBJ2-1; 8 nucleotides line up with TRBD2. With V trimmed by 2 bases and J by 7 bases, 4 bases remained unmatched. The CDR3 contains 14 residues. Germline V gene lookup returns CDR1 MNHEY and CDR2 SVGAGI. For the CDR3, the DNA is TGTGCCAGCAGTTACCCGGGACTAGGGAATGAGCAGTTCTTC. Translated: CASSYPGLGNEQFF.

The rearrangement links TRBV27 to TRBJ2-7, with TRBD2 matching 7 bases. Unmatched junction bases numbered 7, after V lost 6 bases and J lost 2 bases. The V gene's germline CDR1 is MNHEY and CDR2 SMNVEV (reference sequence). The CDR3 extends over 14 amino acids. CDR3 sequence (DNA): TGTGCCAGCAGGGTCCCGGGGGGTACCTACGAGCAGTACTTC. Its protein is CASRVPGGTYEQYF.

The V gene is TRBV6-6, the J gene TRBJ1-1, with 8 positions matching TRBD1. This CDR3 spans 14 amino acids. Germline CDR1 is MNHNY and CDR2 is SVGAGI (reference sequence). The junction had 0 bases not matched to a gene; V was cut back by 2 bases and J by 1 base. CDR3 region: CASSYDRGNTEAFF. As DNA, the CDR3 is TGTGCCAGCAGTTACGACAGGGGGAACACTGAAGCTTTCTTT.

The chain is built from TRBV5-1 and TRBJ1-4; a possible D gene is TRBD1 (5 bases). The CDR3 consists of 15 residues. The V end lost 7 bases, the J end lost 5 bases, and 18 bases lay between the germline ends. Germline loops: CDR1 SGHRS, CDR2 YFSETQ. CDR3 residues: CASRGGTYANEKLFF. CDR3 DNA: TGCGCCAGCCGGGGGGGGACTTACGCGAATGAAAAACTGTTTTTT.

The rearrangement joins TRBV6-1 to TRBJ1-4; tentatively, D is TRBD1 (5 bases). CDR1 and CDR2 from the germline V gene are MNHNS and SASEGT. The CDR3 loop spans 14 amino acids. The V end was cut by 0 bases, the J end by 8 bases, with 10 bases between. In DNA form, the CDR3 reads TGTGCCAGCAGTGAAGCGCAGGGTAGAGAAAAACTGTTTTTT. It encodes CASSEAQGREKLFF.

J is TRBJ2-1 and V is TRBV11-2, with 7 bases identical to TRBD2. The CDR3 is 15 amino acids. CDR1 and CDR2 from the germline V gene are SGHAT and FQNNGV. The trim removed 5 bases at V and 3 bases at J, leaving 7 bases unmatched. The CDR3 region has the DNA TGTGCCAGCAGCCATGGAGCGGGGATCTACAATGAGCAGTTCTTC. It codes for CASSHGAGIYNEQFF.

The rearrangement joins TRBV7-2 to TRBJ2-5; D possibly corresponds to TRBD2 (6 bases). Per germline, CDR1 SGHTA and CDR2 FQGNSA. Trimming removed 6 bases at V and 1 base at J, with 15 bases between. CDR3 size: 15 residues. CDR3 bases: TGTGCCAGCAGTTTGGAAAGGGGAGGCCAAGAGACCCAGTACTTC. This gives the protein CASSLERGGQETQYF.

The chain has TRBV27 and TRBJ2-7, with 7 bases identical to TRBD2. There are 15 residues in the CDR3. The J segment lost 1 base and the V segment lost 6 bases, leaving 9 bases of the junction unmatched. Germline V gene lookup returns CDR1 MNHEY and CDR2 SMNVEV (reference sequence). CDR3 nucleotide sequence: TGTGCCAGCAGGAAGCGGGGCCACCATTCCTACGAGCAGTACTTC. It specifies CASRKRGHHSYEQYF.

The chain carries TRBV6-1 and TRBJ1-1, with a weak D call TRBD1 (5 bases). Trimming shortened V by 6 bases and J by 1 base, and 12 bases separated the two germline ends. The V gene's germline CDR1 is MNHNS and CDR2 SASEGT. This CDR3 comprises 14 residues. CDR3 DNA sequence: TGTGCCAGCAGCCTGACAGAGAAGAACACTGAAGCTTTCTTT. Amino acid sequence: CASSLTEKNTEAFF.

The chain recombines TRBV7-9 with TRBJ2-7, with 8 positions matching TRBD1. The germline CDR1 and CDR2 sequences are SEHNR and FQNEAQ (reference sequence). V lost 6 bases and J lost 3; bases outside the gene matches: 4. The CDR3 is made up of 13 amino acids. In DNA form, the CDR3 reads TGTGCCAGCAGTACCGGACAGGGCTACGAGCAGTACTTC. It translates to CASSTGQGYEQYF.